This T cell receptor beta chain was documented in a study of blood T cell repertoires in COVID-19. Study in general: Samples representing acute and convalescent COVID-19 were sourced from the United States, Italy and Spain.

This CDR3 is 15 amino acids long. Germline V gives CDR1 SGDLS, CDR2 YYNGEE. With 4 bases clipped from V and 0 bases from J, the junction kept 4 bases outside the gene matches. The protocol was immunoSEQ multiplex PCR, while the TCRdb copy is restricted to in-frame clones and leaves out a portion. Among approximately 170,000 clones, approximately 84% were seen once, and the ten largest hold approximately 12%. The sample consisted of PBMCs or T cells enriched from blood (not recorded which). The TCR originated in a man in his fifties or sixties who had recovered from COVID-19. This rearrangement joins TRBV9 to TRBJ2-1, with 7 bases aligning to TRBD2. CDR3 protein: CASSPWTSSYNEQFF. CDR3 nucleotide sequence: TGTGCCAGCAGCCCCTGGACTAGCTCCTACAATGAGCAGTTCTTC.